The sequence of this T cell receptor (beta chain) was determined in a study of cytomegalovirus exposure and HLA in healthy donors. About the study: Some 87 million unique TCRs from HLA-typed donors were held in an early release of data. Findings of the study overall: Later analysis placed DRB1 highest and HLA-C lowest in TCR association rates, which differed by HLA locus. A prior analysis recorded that most TCR beta V segments were productive about 90% or about 30% of the time. A later analysis, which compared TCR beta chains of equal frequency, found the HLA-associated ones more clonally expanded.

Both 60 Vbeta primers and 13 Jbeta primers went into the PCR. This table comes from immunoSEQ multiplex PCR, and its TCRdb copy is limited to in-frame clones, with some not included. The sample has approximately 61,000 clones, 75% to 85% seen once; the top ten hold roughly 51%. This CDR3 region has 14 residues. Trimming took off 1 base at V and 7 bases at J, with 8 bases between the two ends. Germline values: CDR1 MNHEY, CDR2 SMNVEV (reference sequence). As to this clone: What it binds is not known.

J is TRBJ1-6 and V is TRBV27, with no clear D. The sequence came from a man aged 45 to 65 in good health and CMV-seropositive. Specimen: PBMCs. The CDR3 sequence is CASSLLERNSPLHF. CDR3 DNA sequence: TGTGCCAGCAGTTTATTGGAGCGGAATTCACCCCTCCACTTT.